Listed below are T cell receptor beta chains from one sample, sequenced in a study of T cells in Graves' hyperthyroidism and ophthalmopathy. TCRdb analysed the multiplex PCR reads with MiXCR anew, one entry per CDR3 protein. The table records about 590,000 distinct CDR3 sequences, around 16% of them present only once. The sequenced material came from blood. These receptors were taken from a woman aged 30 to 39 with Graves' hyperthyroidism. CDR3s include the opening cysteine and the closing phenylalanine or tryptophan.

V gene: TRBV28
J gene: TRBJ2-1
CDR3 protein: CASSFRGRAFYNEQFF

V gene: TRBV7-3
J gene: TRBJ2-7
CDR3 protein: CASSLKGLLIEQYF

V gene: TRBV11-1
J gene: TRBJ2-7
CDR3 protein: CASSLLQGASEQYF

V gene: TRBV20-1
J gene: TRBJ2-7
CDR3 protein: CSAKQSGPTEQYF

V gene: TRBV6-5
J gene: TRBJ2-1
CDR3 protein: CASSYNFGTSALNEQFF

V gene: TRBV11-2
J gene: TRBJ2-7
CDR3 protein: CASSLHGYGGPQYEQYF

V gene: TRBV4-1
J gene: TRBJ1-2
CDR3 protein: CASSQEPNYGYTF

V gene: TRBV5-1
J gene: TRBJ1-1
CDR3 protein: CASSPGTVTFF

V gene: TRBV6-1
J gene: TRBJ2-5
CDR3 protein: CASSDPSRGRASETQYF

V gene: TRBV7-2
J gene: TRBJ2-1
CDR3 protein: CASSLFPGLAGGGRNEQFF

V gene: TRBV7-2
J gene: TRBJ2-3
CDR3 protein: CASSLMTSGRSDTQYF

V gene: TRBV20-1
J gene: TRBJ1-6
CDR3 protein: CSASDRGLIINSPLHF

V gene: TRBV3-1
J gene: TRBJ2-1
CDR3 protein: CASSHADRADEFF

V gene: TRBV6-2/TRBV6-3
J gene: TRBJ1-2
CDR3 protein: CASSRTGATNYGYTF

V gene: TRBV24-1
J gene: TRBJ1-4
CDR3 protein: CATSDAGTASEKLFF

V gene: TRBV7-9
J gene: TRBJ2-5
CDR3 protein: CASSFSGTGQETQYF

V gene: TRBV7-9
J gene: TRBJ1-1
CDR3 protein: CASSLAGSANTEAFF

V gene: TRBV7-7
J gene: TRBJ2-1
CDR3 protein: CASSLEDRENNEQFF

V gene: TRBV12-3/TRBV12-4
J gene: TRBJ2-7
CDR3 protein: CASSLLWGPYEQYF

V gene: TRBV20-1
J gene: TRBJ2-4
CDR3 protein: CSAPPGQGGSIQYF

V gene: TRBV10-3
J gene: TRBJ2-2
CDR3 protein: CANSPGQGVGELFF

V gene: TRBV12-3/TRBV12-4
J gene: TRBJ2-7
CDR3 protein: CASSLGVQQYF

V gene: TRBV30
J gene: TRBJ1-1
CDR3 protein: CAWSPTGSNTEAFF

V gene: TRBV9
J gene: TRBJ2-1
CDR3 protein: CASSGPASIYNEQFF

V gene: TRBV28
J gene: TRBJ1-2
CDR3 protein: CASSLGDGRLGGYTF

V gene: TRBV4-2
J gene: TRBJ2-1
CDR3 protein: CASSRSGTGGIEQFF

V gene: TRBV30
J gene: TRBJ2-5
CDR3 protein: CAWMDLETQYF

V gene: TRBV3-1
J gene: TRBJ2-1
CDR3 protein: CASSPENYNEQFF

V gene: TRBV10-2
J gene: TRBJ1-5
CDR3 protein: CASSEGLDTAGQPQHF

V gene: TRBV6-2/TRBV6-3
J gene: TRBJ2-7
CDR3 protein: CASSDRTGGGEQYF

V gene: TRBV20-1
J gene: TRBJ2-1
CDR3 protein: CSAITGTSLGNEQFF

V gene: TRBV9
J gene: TRBJ2-2
CDR3 protein: CASSVDSGFGTGELFF

V gene: TRBV20-1
J gene: TRBJ2-1
CDR3 protein: CSARESSGRAKQFF

V gene: TRBV28
J gene: TRBJ2-4
CDR3 protein: CASSFLAKNIQYF

V gene: TRBV10-3
J gene: TRBJ2-1
CDR3 protein: CAISERNEQFF

V gene: TRBV7-9
J gene: TRBJ2-7
CDR3 protein: CASSSPPTGDSYEQYF

V gene: TRBV18
J gene: TRBJ2-3
CDR3 protein: CASSPPTTRTDTQYF

V gene: TRBV20-1
J gene: TRBJ1-1
CDR3 protein: CSASKGVNTEAFF

V gene: TRBV4-3
J gene: TRBJ1-5
CDR3 protein: CASSQGIQGKILPQHF

V gene: TRBV7-9
J gene: TRBJ2-7
CDR3 protein: CASSSPPGLAEYEQYF

V gene: TRBV27
J gene: TRBJ1-5
CDR3 protein: CASSTGTVNQPQHF

V gene: TRBV30
J gene: TRBJ2-1
CDR3 protein: CAWSGPGQGTYNEQFF

V gene: TRBV2
J gene: TRBJ1-5
CDR3 protein: CASSGVGTATGPQHF

V gene: TRBV20-1
J gene: TRBJ1-5
CDR3 protein: CSAAGTYYSNQPQHF

V gene: TRBV4-2
J gene: TRBJ2-2
CDR3 protein: CASSQDSPSGRARTGELFF